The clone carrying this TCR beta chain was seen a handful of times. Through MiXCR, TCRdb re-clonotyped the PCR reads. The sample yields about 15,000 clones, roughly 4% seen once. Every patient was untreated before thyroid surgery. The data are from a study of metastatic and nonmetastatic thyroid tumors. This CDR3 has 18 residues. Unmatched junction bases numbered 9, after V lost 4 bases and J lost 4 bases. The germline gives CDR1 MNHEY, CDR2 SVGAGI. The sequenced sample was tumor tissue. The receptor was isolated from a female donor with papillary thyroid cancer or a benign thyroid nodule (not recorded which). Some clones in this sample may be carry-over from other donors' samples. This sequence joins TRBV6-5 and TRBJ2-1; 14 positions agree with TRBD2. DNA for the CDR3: TGTGCCAGCAGTTCACCCGGGACTAGCGGGAGACGGTACAATGAGCAGTTCTTC. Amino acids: CASSSPGTSGRRYNEQFF.